This TCR beta chain was captured in a study of Graves' ophthalmopathy and Graves' hyperthyroidism. V was shortened by 3 bases and J by 13 bases, with 15 bases between the two germline ends. The CDR3 consists of 12 residues. Looked up from germline, CDR1 is MDHEN and CDR2 is SYDVKM. Each diagnosis was determined on the basis of clinical symptoms, serum thyroxine, TRAb, thyroid ultrasound and orbital computed tomography. Transcripts of RNA were the source for amplifying TCR beta CDR3 regions. Investigators did first-round RT-PCR with HTBI primers, then second-round multiplex PCR. MiXCR was run by TCRdb on the multiplex PCR reads, yielding one entry per CDR3 protein. Of 150,000 or so distinct CDR3 sequences in the sample, 39% were seen once. This clonotype has a handful of counts.

Sequencing was carried out using peripheral blood. The J gene is TRBJ1-2, the V gene TRBV28; the D gene is possibly TRBD1 (6 bases). This TCR came from a man aged 25-45 years with Graves' ophthalmopathy. DNA of the CDR3: TGTGCCAGCAGTTTTCATCAGGGGAAGGCCACCTTC. Translation: CASSFHQGKATF.